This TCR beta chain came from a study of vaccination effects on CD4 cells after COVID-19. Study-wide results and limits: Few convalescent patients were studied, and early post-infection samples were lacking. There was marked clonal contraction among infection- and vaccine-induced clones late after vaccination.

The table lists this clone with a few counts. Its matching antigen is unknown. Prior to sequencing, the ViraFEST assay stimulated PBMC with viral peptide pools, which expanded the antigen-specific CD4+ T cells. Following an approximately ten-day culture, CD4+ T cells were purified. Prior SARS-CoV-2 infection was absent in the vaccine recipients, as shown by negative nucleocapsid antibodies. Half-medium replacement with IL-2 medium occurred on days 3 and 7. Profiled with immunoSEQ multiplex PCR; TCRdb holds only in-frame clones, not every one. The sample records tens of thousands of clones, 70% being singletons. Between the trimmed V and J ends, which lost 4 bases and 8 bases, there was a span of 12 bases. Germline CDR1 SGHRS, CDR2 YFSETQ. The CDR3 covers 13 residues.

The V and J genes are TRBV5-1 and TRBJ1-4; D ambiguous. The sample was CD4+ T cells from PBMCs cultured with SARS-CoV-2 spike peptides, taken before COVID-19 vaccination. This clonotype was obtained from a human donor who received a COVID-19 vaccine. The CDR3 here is CASSSRVGEKLFF. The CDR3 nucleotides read TGCGCCAGCAGCAGTAGGGTTGGCGAAAAACTGTTTTTT.